Listed below are T cell receptor beta chains from one sample, sequenced in a study of CD8 T cells in ankylosing spondylitis. MiXCR was run by TCRdb on the 5' RACE reads, yielding one entry per CDR3 protein. The data contain hundreds of thousands of distinct CDR3 sequences, around 32% of them singletons. Material: blood, either unsorted or a sorted T cell fraction (not recorded which). These receptors all come from a male donor with ankylosing spondylitis or in good health (not recorded which). CDR3s include the opening cysteine and the closing phenylalanine or tryptophan. A D gene is named only where the DNA matches it firmly. For some rows the clone size is stated as once, few or many, or as a class when expanded; others skip it.

>.|TRBV5-1|few|TRBJ2-3
CASSLDLVRRTDTQYF
TGCGCCAGCAGCTTAGACTTAGTTAGGCGCACAGATACGCAGTATTTT
>.|TRBV6-1|few|TRBJ1-2
CASIRGSNYGYTF
TGTGCCAGCATCCGGGGCTCAAACTATGGCTACACCTTC
>.|TRBV6-5|.|TRBJ2-3
CASSYSYGSTDTQYF
TGTGCCAGCAGTTACTCGTACGGGAGCACAGATACGCAGTATTTT
>.|TRBV20-1|.|TRBJ2-2
CSARWQGELFF
TGCAGTGCTAGGTGGCAGGGGGAGCTGTTTTTT
>.|TRBV7-9|.|TRBJ1-5
CASSFIGKGRQPQHF
TGTGCCAGCAGCTTCATTGGAAAGGGACGGCAGCCCCAGCATTTT
>TRBD2|TRBV28|.|TRBJ2-3
CASSFPQLAGGPGTDTQYF
TGTGCCAGCAGTTTCCCTCAGCTAGCGGGGGGGCCCGGGACAGATACGCAGTATTTT
>.|TRBV28|.|TRBJ2-7
CASRSTGPYEQYF
TGTGCCAGCAGGTCGACAGGACCCTACGAGCAGTACTTC
>.|TRBV5-1|.|TRBJ2-1
CASSLPGASYNEQFF
TGCGCCAGCAGCTTGCCAGGGGCCTCCTACAATGAGCAGTTCTTC
>.|TRBV6-5|.|TRBJ1-2
CASSYVGSRSYTF
TGTGCCAGCAGTTACGTCGGCAGTAGGAGCTACACCTTC
>.|TRBV7-8|few|TRBJ2-7
CASSLEPGHYEQYF
TGTGCCAGCAGCTTAGAGCCAGGGCACTACGAGCAGTACTTC
>.|TRBV20-1|.|TRBJ2-5
CSASLGRQETQYF
TGCAGTGCTAGTTTGGGCAGACAAGAGACCCAGTACTTC
>TRBD2|TRBV6-4|.|TRBJ2-3
CASSDSGGRGGDTQYF
TGTGCCAGCAGTGACAGCGGGGGCCGCGGGGGAGATACGCAGTATTTT
>TRBD2|TRBV29-1|.|TRBJ2-3
CSVKNPEGRGGTDTQYF
TGCAGCGTTAAAAATCCCGAGGGGCGGGGGGGCACAGATACGCAGTATTTT
>.|TRBV4-2|.|TRBJ1-6
CASSQAPSVWGRGNSPLHF
TGTGCCAGCAGCCAAGCCCCGTCGGTTTGGGGGCGCGGTAATTCACCCCTCCACTTT
>.|TRBV5-1|.|TRBJ2-1
CASSLGPGGSNEQFF
TGCGCCAGCAGCTTGGGGCCCGGAGGCTCGAATGAGCAGTTCTTC
>.|TRBV5-8|.|TRBJ2-7
CASSQDIISYEQYF
TGTGCCAGCAGCCAAGACATAATTTCCTACGAGCAGTACTTC
>.|TRBV6-1|.|TRBJ2-2
CASSPDGGHHHTGELFF
TGTGCCAGCAGTCCGGACGGTGGTCACCACCACACCGGGGAGCTGTTTTTT
>TRBD2|TRBV20-1|few|TRBJ2-5
CSASGQRGAVQETQYF
TGCAGTGCTAGCGGTCAGCGGGGGGCCGTACAAGAGACCCAGTACTTC
>.|TRBV29-1|many|TRBJ1-1
CSVLGRMNTEAFF
TGCAGCGTTCTGGGCAGAATGAACACTGAAGCTTTCTTT
>TRBD2|TRBV20-1|.|TRBJ2-1
CSARAPGLAGGQQFF
TGCAGTGCTAGAGCACCCGGGCTAGCGGGGGGTCAGCAGTTCTTC
>.|TRBV10-3|few|TRBJ2-2
CAISESRGAPDTGELFF
TGTGCCATCAGTGAGTCTCGGGGAGCCCCTGACACCGGGGAGCTGTTTTTT
>.|TRBV11-1|.|TRBJ1-1
CASSLITTTGSRGAEAFF
TGTGCCAGCAGCCTAATAACGACTACCGGGAGTAGGGGGGCTGAAGCTTTCTTT
>.|TRBV20-1|.|TRBJ1-1
CSGGETEAFF
TGCAGTGGGGGGGAGACTGAAGCTTTCTTT
>.|TRBV20-1|.|TRBJ2-1
CSAVTDAEQFF
TGCAGTGCCGTGACAGACGCTGAGCAGTTCTTC
>.|TRBV20-1|few|TRBJ2-5
CSARESRGLETQYF
TGCAGTGCTAGAGAGTCTAGGGGCCTAGAGACCCAGTACTTC
>.|TRBV7-9|.|TRBJ2-1
CASSYRTTGHNEQFF
TGTGCCAGTAGCTATAGGACCACAGGCCACAATGAGCAGTTCTTC
>TRBD1|TRBV12-3/TRBV12-4|.|TRBJ2-7
CASRHRGTSYEQYF
TGTGCCAGCAGGCACAGGGGCACCTCCTACGAGCAGTACTTC
>.|TRBV20-1|.|TRBJ2-1
CSARDGRLTVVAAQFF
TGCAGTGCTAGAGATGGGAGGCTTACCGTGGTGGCAGCGCAGTTCTTC
>.|TRBV12-3/TRBV12-4|few|TRBJ2-2
CASSYPRVANTGELFF
TGTGCCAGCTCCTATCCCAGGGTGGCGAACACCGGGGAGCTGTTTTTT
>.|TRBV5-1|.|TRBJ2-1
CASSGGSAGDHNEQFF
TGCGCCAGCAGCGGCGGGTCGGCAGGGGACCACAATGAGCAGTTCTTC
>.|TRBV20-1|.|TRBJ2-7
CCARDVLVAQGSYEQYF
TGCTGTGCTAGAGATGTTCTCGTTGCACAGGGCTCCTACGAGCAGTACTTC
>.|TRBV5-1|once|TRBJ2-1
CASRLEGSPEPFF
TGCGCCAGCAGACTCGAAGGGTCACCAGAGCCGTTCTTC
>TRBD2|TRBV20-1|.|TRBJ2-3
CCARGLAGGRPSGTQYF
TGCTGTGCTAGAGGGCTAGCGGGGGGGCGGCCTAGTGGTACGCAGTATTTT
>.|TRBV13|.|TRBJ2-3
CASSLEGESTDTQYF
TGTGCCAGCAGCTTAGAAGGGGAGTCCACAGATACGCAGTATTTT
>TRBD1|TRBV9|.|TRBJ1-6
CASSPDTGVNSPLHF
TGTGCCAGCAGCCCAGATACAGGGGTTAATTCACCCCTCCACTTT
>TRBD2|TRBV5-1|few|TRBJ2-1
CASSFLAGVTYNEQFF
TGCGCCAGCAGCTTTCTAGCGGGGGTTACCTACAATGAGCAGTTCTTC
>TRBD1|TRBV13|few|TRBJ2-5
CASSLTGGSGRETQYF
TGTGCCAGCAGCTTAACAGGGGGAAGCGGACGAGAGACCCAGTACTTC
>.|TRBV4-1|.|TRBJ2-5
CASSQVIQPLRYF
TGCGCCAGCAGCCAAGTCATCCAGCCTTTACGGTACTTC
>TRBD2|TRBV7-8|few|TRBJ2-1
CASSPVRPRGGEQFF
TGTGCCAGCAGCCCAGTCCGACCCCGGGGGGGTGAGCAGTTCTTC
>.|TRBV29-1|many|TRBJ2-5
CSVDSALDQETQYF
TGCAGCGTTGATAGCGCTCTGGACCAAGAGACCCAGTACTTC
>.|TRBV6-5|many|TRBJ2-7
CASSYSMAGGVYEQYF
TGTGCCAGCAGTTACTCAATGGCAGGAGGGGTCTACGAGCAGTACTTC
>TRBD2|TRBV6-4|once|TRBJ2-3
CASSVSAGGTDTQYF
TGTGCCAGCAGTGTATCTGCGGGGGGCACAGATACGCAGTATTTT
>TRBD2|TRBV11-2|few|TRBJ2-1
CASTRVRAGYEGKEQFF
TGTGCCAGCACCCGGGTAAGAGCGGGGTATGAAGGAAAAGAGCAGTTCTTC
>.|TRBV28|few|TRBJ1-5
CASRELNQPQHF
TGTGCCAGCAGGGAGTTAAATCAGCCCCAGCATTTT
>TRBD2|TRBV10-3|.|TRBJ2-5
CAIRGAGGVQETQYF
TGTGCCATCAGGGGAGCGGGGGGCGTCCAAGAGACCCAGTACTTC
>TRBD1|TRBV10-3|.|TRBJ1-2
CAISESDRGNGYTF
TGTGCCATCAGTGAGTCGGACAGGGGGAATGGCTACACCTTC
>TRBD1|TRBV24-1|.|TRBJ2-1
CATSDVPGQSYNEQFF
TGTGCCACCAGTGATGTCCCGGGACAGAGCTACAATGAGCAGTTCTTC
>TRBD2|TRBV5-1|few|TRBJ2-5
CASSLAGGRTQYF
TGCGCCAGCAGCTTAGCGGGGGGCAGGACCCAGTACTTC
>.|TRBV12-3/TRBV12-4|.|TRBJ1-1
CASPTRGEETEAFF
TGTGCCAGCCCGACCCGAGGGGAAGAAACTGAAGCTTTCTTT
>TRBD1|TRBV10-3|few|TRBJ2-7
CATMNDRVDYEQYF
TGTGCCACAATGAACGACAGGGTAGACTACGAGCAGTACTTC
>.|TRBV10-3|.|TRBJ2-2
CAISGKGTTGELFF
TGTGCCATCAGTGGAAAAGGGACCACCGGGGAACTGTTTTTT
>TRBD2|TRBV12-3/TRBV12-4|.|TRBJ2-3
CASSPRGSGGITDTQYF
TGTGCCAGCAGTCCCCGGGGGAGCGGGGGGATCACAGATACGCAGTATTTT
>.|TRBV6-5|.|TRBJ2-2
CASSTGAGELFF
TGTGCCAGCAGTACGGGGGCCGGGGAGCTGTTTTTT
>.|TRBV28|.|TRBJ1-2
CASSLLQANYGYTF
TGTGCCAGCAGTTTATTACAGGCTAACTATGGCTACACCTTC
>.|TRBV4-1|.|TRBJ2-2
CASSQDRGTGELFF
TGCGCCAGCAGCCAAGATCGAGGGACCGGGGAGCTGTTTTTT
>.|TRBV27|.|TRBJ2-7
CASSLSLTYEQYF
TGTGCCAGCAGTCTTTCACTAACCTACGAGCAGTACTTC
>TRBD1|TRBV28|.|TRBJ2-5
CASSSLGTDQETQYF
TGTGCCAGCAGTTCCCTAGGGACAGACCAAGAGACCCAGTACTTC
>TRBD2|TRBV12-3/TRBV12-4|few|TRBJ2-1
CASSSGTSGGPSNEQFF
TGTGCCAGCAGTTCCGGGACTAGCGGGGGCCCGAGCAATGAGCAGTTCTTC
>TRBD1|TRBV14|few|TRBJ1-2
CASSQVGQGLNYGYTF
TGTGCCAGCAGCCAAGTCGGACAGGGACTCAACTATGGCTACACCTTC